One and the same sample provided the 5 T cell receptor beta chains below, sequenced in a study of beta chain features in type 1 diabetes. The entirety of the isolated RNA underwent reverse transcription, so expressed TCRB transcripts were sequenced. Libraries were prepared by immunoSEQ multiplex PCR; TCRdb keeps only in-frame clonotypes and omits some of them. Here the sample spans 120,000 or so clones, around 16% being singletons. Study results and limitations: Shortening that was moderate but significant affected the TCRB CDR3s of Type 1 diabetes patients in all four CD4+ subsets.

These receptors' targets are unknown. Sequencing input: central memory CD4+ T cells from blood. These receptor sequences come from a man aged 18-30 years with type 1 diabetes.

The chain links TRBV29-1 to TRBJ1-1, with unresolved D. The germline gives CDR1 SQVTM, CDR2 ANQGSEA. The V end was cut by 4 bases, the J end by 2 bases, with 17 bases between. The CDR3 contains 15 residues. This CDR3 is CSVGMEGGKNTEAFF. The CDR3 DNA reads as TGCAGCGTTGGCATGGAGGGAGGGAAAAACACTGAAGCTTTCTTT.

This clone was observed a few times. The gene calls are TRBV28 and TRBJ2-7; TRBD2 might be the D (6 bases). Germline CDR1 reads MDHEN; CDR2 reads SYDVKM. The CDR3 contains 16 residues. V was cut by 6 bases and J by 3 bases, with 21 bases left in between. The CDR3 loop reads CASRPGTGLPVYEQYF. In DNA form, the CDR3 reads TGTGCCAGCAGACCGGGGACTGGGCTCCCGGTCTACGAGCAGTACTTC.

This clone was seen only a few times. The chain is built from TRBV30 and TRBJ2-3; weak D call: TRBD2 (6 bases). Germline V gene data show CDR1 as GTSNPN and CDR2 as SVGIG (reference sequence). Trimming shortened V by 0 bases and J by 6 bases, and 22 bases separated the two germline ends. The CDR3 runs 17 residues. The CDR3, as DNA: TGTGCCTGGAGTGTACGTGATAGCGGACCTTCTACCGATACGCAGTATTTT. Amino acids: CAWSVRDSGPSTDTQYF.

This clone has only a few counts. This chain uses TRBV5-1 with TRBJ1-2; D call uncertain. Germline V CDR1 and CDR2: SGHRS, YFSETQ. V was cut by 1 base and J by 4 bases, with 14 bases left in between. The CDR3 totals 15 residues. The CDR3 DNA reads TGCGCCAGCAGCTTGATCCCTGCCAGTCCCTATGGCTACACCTTC. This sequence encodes CASSLIPASPYGYTF.

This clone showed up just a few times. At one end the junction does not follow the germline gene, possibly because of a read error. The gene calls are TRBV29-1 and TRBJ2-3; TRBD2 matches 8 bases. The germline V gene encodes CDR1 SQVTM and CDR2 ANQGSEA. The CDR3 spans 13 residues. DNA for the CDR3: TGCAGCGTTGTACGGACTAGCAAAGATACGCAGTATTTT. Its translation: CSVVRTSKDTQYF.